The clone carrying this T cell receptor beta chain was seen a few times. Germline assignment: CDR1 MNHNY and CDR2 SVGAGI (reference sequence). The J segment lost 4 bases and the V segment lost 6 bases, leaving 10 bases of the junction unmatched. This CDR3 has 16 amino acids. The data stem from a study of blood T cell repertoires in COVID-19. Clones were sequenced by immunoSEQ multiplex PCR, and TCRdb holds only the in-frame ones, with some missing. The table shows 300,000 to 450,000 clones, with around 87% occurring only once. The receptor was derived from a woman aged 25 to 39 with COVID-19, enrolled during active disease. The sequenced sample consisted of peripheral blood. The chain links TRBV6-6 to TRBJ2-3; 10 bases map to TRBD2. This CDR3 is CASRIAGGSRADTQYF. The CDR3 DNA is TGTGCCAGCAGAATAGCGGGAGGATCGCGGGCAGATACGCAGTATTTT.